These 9 T cell receptor beta chains were all obtained from the same sample, sequenced in a study of shared clonotypes between healthy human individuals. Profiling relied on immunoSEQ multiplex PCR, and the TCRdb table lists in-frame clones only, not all of them. The sample comprises approximately 500,000 clones, around 79% of which are singletons, and 13% rests with the top ten. Sequences were obtained from PBMCs. These receptors were taken from a woman aged 40 to 49 in good health. Some clones in this sample may be carry-over from other donors' samples.

The genes are TRBV10-3 and TRBJ2-3; 8 nucleotides match TRBD1. The ends lost 7 bases at V and 3 bases at J; junction bases unmatched: 3. The CDR3 is 13 amino acids. Germline V lookup: CDR1 ENHRY, CDR2 SYGVKD. This chain's CDR3 is CAINGQGTDTQYF. In DNA form, the CDR3 reads TGTGCCATCAACGGACAGGGTACAGATACGCAGTATTTT.

This sequence joins TRBV2 and TRBJ2-5; D is uncertain. The CDR3 is 12 amino acids. The germline gives CDR1 SNHLY, CDR2 FYNNEI. Trimming removed 6 bases from V and 2 bases from J, with 7 bases in between. CDR3 protein: CASRDQQETQYF. CDR3 nucleotide sequence: TGTGCCAGCAGGGACCAACAAGAGACCCAGTACTTC.

This chain joins TRBV7-9 and TRBJ2-1; a weak D match, TRBD1 (5 bases). Trimming removed 4 bases at V and 11 bases at J, with 15 bases between. The CDR3 extends over 13 amino acids. From germline, CDR1 is SEHNR and CDR2 FQNEAQ (reference sequence). CDR3 nucleotides: TGTGCCAGCAGCTCCCATTGGGGCGGCCAGCAGTTCTTC. Amino acid sequence: CASSSHWGGQQFF. The whole variable domain, filled in from reference TRBV7-9 and TRBJ2-1, reads DTGVSQNPRHKITKRGQNVTFRCDPISEHNRLYWYRQTLGQGPEFLTYFQNEAQLEKSRLLSDRFSAERPKGSFSTLEIQRTEQGDSAMYLCASSSHWGGQQFFGPGTRLTVL.

The chain couples TRBV5-5 to TRBJ1-1, with TRBD1 matching 7 bases. The V gene's germline CDR1 is SGHKS and CDR2 YYEKEE (reference sequence). The CDR3 has 13 amino acids. The junction had 4 bases not matched to a gene; V was cut back by 4 bases and J by 4 bases. The CDR3 bases are TGTGCCAGCAGCATCAGGGGGGCCACTGAAGCTTTCTTT. Residues: CASSIRGATEAFF.

The CDR3 here is CASSPVRADTQYF. The CDR3 DNA sequence: TGTGCCAGCAGCCCGGTCCGGGCCGATACGCAGTATTTT. The J gene is TRBJ2-3, the V gene TRBV7-6; no clear D. The CDR3 contains 13 residues. The V end lost 5 bases, the J end lost 6 bases, and 12 bases lay between the germline ends. CDR1 is SGHVS and CDR2 is FNYEAQ in the germline V gene.

This clone was seen a few times. V gene TRBV6-5 combines with J gene TRBJ1-4, with D tentatively TRBD1 (6 bases). In germline, CDR1 is MNHEY, CDR2 SVGAGI. V shed 6 bases and J shed 1 base, with 9 bases lying between them. This CDR3 spans 14 amino acids. The CDR3: CASRKDRTNEKLFF. As DNA, the CDR3 is TGTGCCAGCAGAAAGGACAGAACTAATGAAAAACTGTTTTTT.

The rearrangement links TRBV2 to TRBJ1-2; 9 positions match TRBD1. Germline-derived CDR1 and CDR2 are SNHLY and FYNNEI. This CDR3 comprises 14 residues. J gave up 6 bases and V 6 bases, and 8 bases lay outside the gene matches. Here the CDR3 reads CASSLTGGSNGYTF. The CDR3 coding sequence is TGTGCCAGCAGCCTCACAGGGGGCAGTAATGGCTACACCTTC.

Of note for this clone: Different DNA sequences within this sample yield the same CDR3. The rearrangement links TRBV2 to TRBJ1-4; 7 nucleotides match TRBD1. The trim removed 5 bases at V and 0 bases at J, leaving 0 bases unmatched. This CDR3 comprises 14 residues. Per the germline V gene, CDR1 is SNHLY and CDR2 is FYNNEI. This chain's CDR3 is CASSQGATNEKLFF. The DNA for the CDR3 is TGTGCCAGCAGTCAGGGGGCAACTAATGAAAAACTGTTTTTT.

This sequence joins TRBV20-1 and TRBJ2-7; D gene uncertain. This CDR3 region has 10 residues. CDR1 and CDR2 (germline): DFQATT, SNEGSKA (reference sequence). Trimming took 2 bases from V and 4 from J, leaving 3 bases between them. CDR3 in amino acids: CSARSYEQYF. The DNA for the CDR3 is TGCAGTGCTAGATCTTACGAGCAGTACTTC.